Presented here are 11 T cell receptor beta chains from one specimen sequenced in a study of blood T cell repertoires in COVID-19 (dated by TCRdb to the early 2020s). Library generation was performed with the immunoSEQ multiplex PCR assay. The table was pulled from immuneACCESS by TCRdb, which kept in-frame rearrangements only. Such tables lose some clones; where checked, under half of the loss comes from unresolved V genes, and the rest has no known cause. This sample is represented by under 250,000 clones; about 83% of them were singletons. The ten top clones hold approximately 5.7% of the sample. The sample comprised peripheral blood. The receptors derive from a human donor in a cohort sampled during active COVID-19.

This chain uses TRBV27 with TRBJ2-5; 7 nucleotides line up with TRBD1. Germline values: CDR1 MNHEY, CDR2 SMNVEV (reference sequence). The junction had 3 bases not matched to a gene; V was cut back by 4 bases and J by 1 base. This CDR3 spans 14 amino acids. The CDR3 sequence: CASSSGQTQETQYF. CDR3 nucleotides: TGTGCCAGCAGTTCGGGACAGACCCAAGAGACCCAGTACTTC.

The chain joins TRBV10-3 to TRBJ2-1; 8 nucleotides agree with TRBD2. Germline V gene sequence: CDR1 ENHRY, CDR2 SYGVKD. Unmatched junction bases numbered 10, after V lost 6 bases and J lost 6 bases. This CDR3 is built from 15 residues. The CDR3 protein is CAISDFSGVINEQFF. The CDR3 DNA follows: TGTGCCATCAGCGACTTTAGCGGGGTCATCAATGAGCAGTTCTTC.

This rearrangement joins TRBV19 to TRBJ1-1; TRBD1 aligns across 9 bases. The CDR3 is 14 amino acids. In germline, CDR1 is LNHDA, CDR2 SQIVND (reference sequence). The junction had 6 bases not matched to a gene; V was cut back by 9 bases and J by 1 base. The CDR3 DNA reads TGTGCCAGCGTCGACAGGGGGGCGAACACTGAAGCTTTCTTT. This translates into CASVDRGANTEAFF.

The genes are TRBV3-1 (or the pseudogene TRBV3-2) and TRBJ1-1; a weak D match, TRBD1 (6 bases). This CDR3 region has 13 residues. Deletions cut 11 bases from V and 2 bases from J, with 15 bases between. Germline CDR1 LGHDT, CDR2 YNNKEL (reference sequence). The CDR3 reads CACSGGFNTEAFF. CDR3 nucleotides: TGTGCCTGCTCGGGGGGCTTCAACACTGAAGCTTTCTTT.

This chain connects TRBV15 to TRBJ2-1; D is perhaps TRBD2 (7 bases). Germline V gene sequence: CDR1 LNHNV, CDR2 YYDKDF (reference sequence). This CDR3 region has 14 residues. V was shortened by 1 base and J by 7 bases, with 11 bases between the two germline ends. The CDR3: CATSRGGGHNEQFF. The CDR3 nucleotides are TGTGCCACCAGCAGAGGGGGGGGGCATAATGAGCAGTTCTTC.

The rearrangement joins TRBV7-6 to TRBJ1-6, with D unresolved. Per germline, CDR1 SGHVS and CDR2 FNYEAQ. The ends were cut back, 1 base at V and 6 bases at J, with 10 bases in the middle. This CDR3 has 15 residues. CDR3 DNA sequence: TGTGCCAGCAGCTTAGATTTCGGACTTAATTCACCCCTCCACTTT. Translating it yields CASSLDFGLNSPLHF.

The J gene is TRBJ1-1, the V gene TRBV5-1; D is undetermined. The ends were cut back, 0 bases at V and 4 bases at J, with 10 bases in the middle. The CDR3 is made up of 14 amino acids. Germline V gene data show CDR1 as SGHRS and CDR2 as YFSETQ. The CDR3 nucleotides are TGCGCCAGCAGCTTGGACGGGTTGATCACTGAAGCTTTCTTT. It encodes CASSLDGLITEAFF.

This chain links TRBV29-1 with TRBJ1-4; D unresolved. The germline CDR1 and CDR2 sequences are SQVTM and ANQGSEA. The CDR3 sequence is 12 residues long. Deletions cut 5 bases from V and 4 bases from J, with 8 bases between. CDR3 DNA: TGCAGCGTTCGACATTTTAATGAAAAACTGTTTTTT. Its translation: CSVRHFNEKLFF.

The chain combines TRBV15 with TRBJ2-1, with 8 bases identical to TRBD2. V was clipped by 5 bases and J by 0 bases; unmatched bases: 9. The CDR3 contains 17 residues. The germline gives CDR1 LNHNV, CDR2 YYDKDF (reference sequence). In DNA form, the CDR3 reads TGTGCCACCAGCTCCAGACGGGGGGGGAACTCCTACAATGAGCAGTTCTTC. Its translation is CATSSRRGGNSYNEQFF.

The chain carries TRBV15 and TRBJ1-5; D not resolved. The germline CDR1 and CDR2 sequences are LNHNV and YYDKDF (reference sequence). The V end lost 5 bases, the J end lost 5 bases, and 7 bases lay between the germline ends. This CDR3 has 12 amino acids. CDR3 nucleotide sequence: TGTGCCACCAGCGCCGACTATCAGCCCCAGCATTTT. As protein: CATSADYQPQHF. Variable domain in full (rest from reference TRBV15 and TRBJ1-5): DAMVIQNPRYQVTQFGKPVTLSCSQTLNHNVMYWYQQKSSQAPKLLFHYYDKDFNNEADTPDNFQSRRPNTSFCFLDIRSPGLGDTAMYLCATSADYQPQHFGDGTRLSIL.

The rearrangement joins TRBV2 to TRBJ2-7; D possibly corresponds to TRBD1 (6 bases). This CDR3 has 15 amino acids. V lost 8 bases and J 4 bases, leaving 21 bases between the germline ends. CDR1 and CDR2 from the germline V gene are SNHLY and FYNNEI. The CDR3 loop reads CASAEQGIVGYEQYF. CDR3 coding DNA: TGTGCCAGCGCCGAGCAGGGGATCGTGGGGTACGAGCAGTACTTC.